The clone carrying this T cell receptor beta chain came up many times. Trimming took 6 bases from V and 1 from J; bases not matched to a gene: 8. The CDR3 spans 15 residues. The data belong to a study of T-cell reconstitution after alpha-beta-depleted transplantation in children. Construction of the TCRbeta library involved unique molecular identifiers. MiXCR was run by TCRdb on the PCR reads, yielding one entry per CDR3 protein. The repertoire consists of hundreds of thousands of distinct CDR3 sequences, with around 23% occurring once and the leading ten covering 11% to 15%. The sequence derives from a boy in the first two years of life who had a stem cell transplant for acute myeloid leukemia, so the T cells may come from the graft donor. Material: PBMCs, mostly from graft donor cells, obtained 360 days after TCRalphabeta/CD19-depleted stem cell transplant. The rearrangement links TRBV12-3 or TRBV12-4 to TRBJ1-1, with 7 bases that match TRBD1. The CDR3 DNA follows: TGTGCCAGCAGCGACAGGGTGAAGGCGAACACTGAAGCTTTCTTT. It codes for CASSDRVKANTEAFF.